This TCR beta chain was documented in a study of T cell responses to AZD1222 COVID-19 vaccine. Data came from immunoSEQ multiplex PCR; TCRdb stores just in-frame clones and leaves some out. The sample includes approximately 120,000 clones, 88% of them seen just once. The V gene end was trimmed by 6 bases and the J gene end by 3 bases; junction bases not matched to a gene: 11. The CDR3 spans 17 residues. Looked up from germline, CDR1 is SNHLY and CDR2 is FYNNEI. This specimen consisted of peripheral blood, obtained on day 0 of AZD1222 vaccination. The rearrangement joins TRBV2 to TRBJ2-2; 9 bases fit TRBD1. This receptor was obtained from an adult in good health. CDR3 amino acids: CASRPTGGSQDTGELFF. The CDR3 DNA sequence: TGTGCCAGCAGACCCACAGGGGGCTCTCAGGACACCGGGGAGCTGTTTTTT.